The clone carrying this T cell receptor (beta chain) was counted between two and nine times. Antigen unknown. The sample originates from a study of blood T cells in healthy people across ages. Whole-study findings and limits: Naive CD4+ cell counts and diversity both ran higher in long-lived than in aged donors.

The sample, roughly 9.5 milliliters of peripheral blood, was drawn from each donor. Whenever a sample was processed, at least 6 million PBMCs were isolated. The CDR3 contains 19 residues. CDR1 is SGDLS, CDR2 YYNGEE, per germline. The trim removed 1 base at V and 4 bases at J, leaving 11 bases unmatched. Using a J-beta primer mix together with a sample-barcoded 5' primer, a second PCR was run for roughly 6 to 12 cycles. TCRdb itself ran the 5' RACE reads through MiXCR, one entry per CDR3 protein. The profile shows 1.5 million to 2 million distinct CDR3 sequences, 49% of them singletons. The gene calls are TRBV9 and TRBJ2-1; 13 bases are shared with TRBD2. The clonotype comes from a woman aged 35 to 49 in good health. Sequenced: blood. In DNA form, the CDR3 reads TGTGCCAGCAGCGTATCCTCCCGAAGGGGACTAGCGGGGTACAATGAGCAGTTCTTC. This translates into CASSVSSRRGLAGYNEQFF.